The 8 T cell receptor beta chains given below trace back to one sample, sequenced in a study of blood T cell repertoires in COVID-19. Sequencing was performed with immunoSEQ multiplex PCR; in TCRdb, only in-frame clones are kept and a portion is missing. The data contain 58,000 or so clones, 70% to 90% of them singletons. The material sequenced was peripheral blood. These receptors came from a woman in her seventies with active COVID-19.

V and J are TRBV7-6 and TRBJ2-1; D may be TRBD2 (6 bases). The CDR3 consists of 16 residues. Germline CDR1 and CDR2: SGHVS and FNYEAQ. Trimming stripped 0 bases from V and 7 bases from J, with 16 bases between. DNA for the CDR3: TGTGCCAGCAGCTTAGCGGGGGGACTCCCACGGAATGAGCAGTTCTTC. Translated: CASSLAGGLPRNEQFF. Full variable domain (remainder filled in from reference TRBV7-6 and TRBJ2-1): GAGVSQSPRYKVTKRGQDVALRCDPISGHVSLYWYRQALGQGPEFLTYFNYEAQQDKSGLPNDRFSAERPEGSISTLTIQRTEQRDSAMYRCASSLAGGLPRNEQFFGPGTRLTVL.

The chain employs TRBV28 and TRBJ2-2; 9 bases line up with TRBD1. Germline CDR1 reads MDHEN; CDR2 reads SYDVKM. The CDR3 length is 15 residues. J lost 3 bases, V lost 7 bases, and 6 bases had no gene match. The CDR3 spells CASKGQGVDTGELFF. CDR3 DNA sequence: TGTGCCAGCAAGGGACAGGGTGTGGACACCGGGGAGCTGTTTTTT.

DNA for the CDR3: TGTGCCAGCAGATCAGGGGGTTCACCCCTCCACTTT. This codes for CASRSGGSPLHF. V usage is TRBV28 and J usage is TRBJ1-6; 7 bases map to TRBD1. This CDR3 comprises 12 residues. The germline V gene has CDR1 MDHEN and CDR2 SYDVKM. Trimming at V came to 6 bases and at J to 9 bases, leaving 2 bases not matched to a gene.

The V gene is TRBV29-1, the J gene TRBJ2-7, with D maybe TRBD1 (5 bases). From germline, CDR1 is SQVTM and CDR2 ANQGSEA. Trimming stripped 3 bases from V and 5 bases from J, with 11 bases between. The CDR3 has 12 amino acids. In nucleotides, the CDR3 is TGCAGCGTTGAGGGCCAGGGCGACGAGCAGTACTTC. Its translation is CSVEGQGDEQYF.

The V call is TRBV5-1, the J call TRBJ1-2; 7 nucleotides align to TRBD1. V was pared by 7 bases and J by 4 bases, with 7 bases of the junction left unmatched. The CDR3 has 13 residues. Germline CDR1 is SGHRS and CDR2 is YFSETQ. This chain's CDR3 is CASFNTGAYGYTF. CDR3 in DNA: TGCGCCAGCTTCAACACAGGGGCCTATGGCTACACCTTC.

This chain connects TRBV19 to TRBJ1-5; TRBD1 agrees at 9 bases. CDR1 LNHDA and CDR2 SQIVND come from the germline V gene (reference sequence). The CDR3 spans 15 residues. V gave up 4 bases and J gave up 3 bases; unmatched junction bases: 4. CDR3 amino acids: CASSSRTGVNQPQHF. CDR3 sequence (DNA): TGTGCCAGTAGTAGCCGGACAGGGGTCAATCAGCCCCAGCATTTT.

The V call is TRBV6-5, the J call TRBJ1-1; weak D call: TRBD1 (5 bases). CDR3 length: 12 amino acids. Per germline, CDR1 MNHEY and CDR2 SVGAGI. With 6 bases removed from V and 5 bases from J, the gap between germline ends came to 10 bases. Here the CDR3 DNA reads TGTGCCAGCAGGTGGGGCGATACTGAAGCTTTCTTT. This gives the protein CASRWGDTEAFF.

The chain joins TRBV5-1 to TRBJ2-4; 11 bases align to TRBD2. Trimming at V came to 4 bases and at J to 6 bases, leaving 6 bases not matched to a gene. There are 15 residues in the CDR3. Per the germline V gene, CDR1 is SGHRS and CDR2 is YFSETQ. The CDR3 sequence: CASSPGTSGLNIQYF. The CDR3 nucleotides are TGCGCCAGCAGCCCCGGGACTAGCGGATTAAACATTCAGTACTTC.